These 17 T cell receptor beta chains share one sample of origin, sequenced in a study of blood T cells in healthy people across ages. With a J-beta primer mix and a sample-barcoded 5' primer, a second PCR ran 7 to 11 cycles. MiXCR was run by TCRdb on the 5' RACE reads, yielding one entry per CDR3 protein. This table has 630,000 or so distinct CDR3 sequences, approximately 30% appearing once. Sequences were obtained from blood. These receptors were obtained from a woman aged 80 or older in good health.

This clonotype was observed at least ten times. This chain connects TRBV9 to TRBJ2-7; TRBD2 matches at 9 bases. The J segment lost 7 bases and the V segment lost 0 bases, leaving 8 bases of the junction unmatched. CDR3 size: 15 residues. The germline gives CDR1 SGDLS, CDR2 YYNGEE. The CDR3, as DNA: TGTGCCAGCAGCGTAGGGGCTAGCGGGGCGAGGGAGCAGTACTTC. Translating it yields CASSVGASGAREQYF.

With respect to this clonotype: With a much larger clone just one base away, this may be a read error. The CDR3 sequence is CASSVDLTGRRYGYTF. Here the CDR3 DNA reads TGTGCCAGCAGCGTAGATCTAACGGGACGCCGCTATGGCTACACCTTC. The rearrangement links TRBV9 to TRBJ1-2; TRBD1 is a possible D gene (5 bases). The CDR3 is 16 residues long. The V gene lost 0 bases and the J gene lost 4 bases, with 16 bases spanning the gap. Germline CDR1 SGDLS, CDR2 YYNGEE.

This chain joins TRBV12-3 or TRBV12-4 and TRBJ2-3; 8 bases line up with TRBD2. Losses at the gene ends were 6 bases for V and 4 bases for J; bases not matched to a gene: 6. CDR3 size: 14 residues. CDR3 nucleotide sequence: TGTGCCAGCAGCATGGGACTAGGGGCAGATACGCAGTATTTT. Its translation is CASSMGLGADTQYF.

For this clonotype: Since a much larger clone is just one base distant, this may be a read error. This CDR3 reads CAGSIVGVVGTQYF. CDR3 in DNA: TGTGCCGGCAGCATCGTTGGGGTAGTCGGGACCCAGTACTTC. The J gene is TRBJ2-4, the V gene TRBV28; no clear D gene. The DNA end lines up better with TRBJ2-5; the J call may be wrong. Germline CDR1 MDHEN, CDR2 SYDVKM. The CDR3 spans 14 residues.

The genes are TRBV5-6 and TRBJ2-7; TRBD1 aligns across 8 bases. The J call is in doubt because the DNA end fits TRBJ2-5 better. The CDR3 loop spans 14 amino acids. Germline V gives CDR1 SGHDT, CDR2 YYEEEE. This CDR3 is CASSFAGGWETQYF. The CDR3 nucleotides read TGTGCCAGCAGTTTTGCAGGGGGCTGGGAGACCCAGTACTTC.

This clonotype was recorded many times. The rearrangement joins TRBV11-2 to TRBJ1-2; D might be TRBD1 (5 bases). The CDR3 runs 15 residues. With 0 bases removed from V and 8 bases from J, the gap between germline ends came to 16 bases. CDR1 and CDR2 (germline): SGHAT, FQNNGV. In DNA form, the CDR3 reads TGTGCCAGCAGCTTAGATCAAGTACGGGGGTACGGCTACACCTTC. Protein product: CASSLDQVRGYGYTF.

Here the CDR3 DNA reads TGTGCCAGCAGTGTAAGGAGGAGACTTCAAGAGACCCAGTACTTC. Its translation: CASSVRRRLQETQYF. J is TRBJ2-7 and V is TRBV2; possible D gene TRBD2, 5 bases. The J call may be faulty, since TRBJ2-5 better matches the DNA end. Germline values: CDR1 SNHLY, CDR2 FYNNEI. The CDR3 extends over 15 amino acids.

In this sample, this clonotype turned up many times. V and J are TRBV7-7 and TRBJ1-5; D is possibly TRBD1 (5 bases). Per the germline V gene, CDR1 is SSHAT and CDR2 is FNYEAQ (reference sequence). The CDR3 spans 16 residues. V was clipped by 5 bases and J by 1 base, with 15 bases between them. This CDR3 is CASSPEPGKSNQPQHF. The CDR3 DNA follows: TGTGCCAGCAGCCCAGAGCCAGGGAAAAGCAATCAGCCCCAGCATTTT.

Concerning this clonotype: One base away lies a much larger clone, so this may be a sequencing read error. This rearrangement joins TRBV20-1 to TRBJ2-1; 7 nucleotides align to TRBD2. Gene TRBJ2-7 matches the end of the DNA better, so the J call may be wrong. The CDR3 is 17 amino acids. Looked up from germline, CDR1 is DFQATT and CDR2 is SNEGSKA (reference sequence). CDR3 sequence (DNA): TGCAGTGCTAGTGCTAAGCCAACCCGGGGAGGGTACCGCGCGCAGTACTTC. Translation gives CSASAKPTRGGYRAQYF.

This clonotype was observed at least ten times. V usage is TRBV20-1 and J usage is TRBJ2-5; tentative D call: TRBD2 (7 bases). Germline values: CDR1 DFQATT, CDR2 SNEGSKA (reference sequence). Trimming shortened V by 0 bases and J by 9 bases, and 14 bases separated the two germline ends. The CDR3 length is 13 residues. The CDR3: CSARDVGGRAQYF. In nucleotides, the CDR3 is TGCAGTGCTAGAGATGTAGGGGGGAGGGCCCAGTACTTC.

This clonotype was recorded at least ten times. The J gene is TRBJ1-2, the V gene TRBV7-9; unclear D gene. The CDR3 loop spans 14 amino acids. Trimming took off 4 bases at V and 6 bases at J, with 15 bases between the two ends. Germline lookup yields CDR1 SEHNR and CDR2 FQNEAQ (reference sequence). The CDR3 DNA follows: TGTGCCAGCAGCTCGGAGGCGCGGCGAGATGGCTACACCTTC. Translating it yields CASSSEARRDGYTF.

This clonotype was picked up one time. The CDR3 loop reads CSVAPTRLNEQFF. The DNA of the CDR3 is TGCAGCGTTGCTCCGACCAGGCTCAATGAGCAGTTCTTC. This sequence joins TRBV29-1 and TRBJ2-1; no clear D gene. V gave up 4 bases and J gave up 6 bases, with 13 bases separating them. Germline CDR1 SQVTM, CDR2 ANQGSEA. The CDR3 runs 13 residues.

The chain links TRBV20-1 to TRBJ2-7; 8 bases align to TRBD1. Gene TRBJ2-5 matches the end of the DNA better, so the J call may be wrong. The CDR3 consists of 13 residues. CDR1 and CDR2 from the germline V gene are DFQATT and SNEGSKA (reference sequence). DNA for the CDR3: TGCAGTGCTAGAGTTAACAGGGGGGAGACCCAGTACTTC. As protein: CSARVNRGETQYF.

With respect to this clonotype: Given a much more abundant clone one base away, this may be a read error. This CDR3 is missing its conserved last phenylalanine or tryptophan, likely due to a read error. V is TRBV7-2 and J is TRBJ1-6; no definite D call. This CDR3 spans 13 amino acids. Germline values: CDR1 SGHTA, CDR2 FQGNSA. Trimming took off 0 bases at V and 9 bases at J, with 6 bases between the two ends. CDR3 coding DNA: TGTGCCAGCAGCTTAGCAGTTGTTTCACCCCTCCACTGT. Translating it yields CASSLAVVSPLHC.

This clonotype came up a few times. A clone one base away is much larger, so this may be a read error. The chain uses TRBV7-8 and TRBJ2-5; perhaps TRBD1 as D (5 bases). The germline V gene has CDR1 SGHVS and CDR2 FQNEAQ. CDR3 length equals 16 residues. Trimming cost V 0 bases and J 11 bases, with 22 bases left between them. In DNA, the CDR3 is TGTGCCAGCAGCTTAGCGCAGGGAAGGTTGCAGAATGAGCAGTACTTC. This encodes CASSLAQGRLQNEQYF.

This clonotype has more than one count but fewer than ten. CDR3 nucleotides: TGTGCCAGCAGTTACTTGGGGCAGTCGAACACTGAAGCTTTCTTT. Amino acid sequence: CASSYLGQSNTEAFF. The J gene is TRBJ1-1, the V gene TRBV6-5, with TRBD1 as a possible D gene (5 bases). Trimming removed 1 base at V and 1 base at J, with 10 bases between. Germline CDR1 MNHEY, CDR2 SVGAGI. The CDR3 is 15 residues long.

The chain couples TRBV6-1 to TRBJ1-5; unclear D gene. The CDR3 loop spans 14 amino acids. Germline lookup yields CDR1 MNHNS and CDR2 SASEGT. V was pared by 7 bases and J by 2 bases, with 12 bases between. In DNA form, the CDR3 reads TGTGCCAGCATCCAAAGGGAGGGCAATCAGCCCCAGCATTTT. Residues: CASIQREGNQPQHF.